This entry is about one TCR beta chain. Original analysis: Reference gene primer amplification yielded estimated nucleated cell counts. Assay used: immunoSEQ multiplex PCR; TCRdb lists only in-frame clones, some missing. V and J calls and clone size are as listed in that table; D and trimming were resolved from the DNA. The repertoire holds approximately 40,000 clones, with about nine tenths as singletons. The data originate from a study of blood T cell repertoires in COVID-19. Looking at the study overall: Nucleic acid was either cDNA or gDNA, and it came from T cells, B-cell-depleted T cells, or PBMCs.

Trimming removed 8 bases from V and 0 bases from J, with 5 bases in between. The CDR3 is 12 amino acids. Germline values: CDR1 MNHEY, CDR2 SVGAGI. The TCR originated in an elderly woman with acute or convalescent COVID-19. The gene calls are TRBV6-5 and TRBJ1-3; no clear D. Sequenced input: peripheral blood. The CDR3: CASLSSGNTIYF. DNA for the CDR3: TGTGCCAGCCTGAGCTCTGGAAACACCATATATTTT.